The entry that follows covers one TCR beta chain sequence. Its antigen is currently unknown. The sample is drawn from a study of T cell responses to AZD1222 COVID-19 vaccine. Background on the study: Pooled in the analysis were second doses at about 4 or about 12 weeks.

This table comes from immunoSEQ multiplex PCR, and its TCRdb copy is limited to in-frame clones, with some not included. This table has fewer than 150,000 clones, over 85% appearing once. Trimming cost V 3 bases and J 9 bases, with 8 bases left between them. CDR3 length: 12 amino acids. Study-level results: Spike-specific TCR breadth rose after two AZD1222 doses, and depth rose as well. Possibly, clonal diversity was underestimated; donors were largely white British and included more females.

The chain employs TRBV12-3 or TRBV12-4 and TRBJ1-4; D gene ambiguous. This material consisted of peripheral blood, taken on day 0 of AZD1222 vaccination. This clonotype originated in an adult in good health. The CDR3 here is CASSFSGKKLFF. The CDR3, as DNA: TGTGCCAGCAGTTTCTCGGGGAAAAAACTGTTTTTT.